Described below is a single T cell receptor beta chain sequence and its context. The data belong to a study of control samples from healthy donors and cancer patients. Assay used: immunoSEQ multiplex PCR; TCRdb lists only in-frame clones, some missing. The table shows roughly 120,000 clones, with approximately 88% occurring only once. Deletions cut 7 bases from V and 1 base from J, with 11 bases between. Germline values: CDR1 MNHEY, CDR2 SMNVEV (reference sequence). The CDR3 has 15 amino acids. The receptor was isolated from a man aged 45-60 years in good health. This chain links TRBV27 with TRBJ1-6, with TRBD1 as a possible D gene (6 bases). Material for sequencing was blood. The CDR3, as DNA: TGTGCCAGCATGAGGCAGGGGTCCTATAATTCACCCCTCCACTTT. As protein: CASMRQGSYNSPLHF.